This T cell receptor beta chain was profiled in a study of beta chain features in type 1 diabetes. The study's findings and limits: Patients with Type 1 diabetes showed moderately but significantly shorter TCRB CDR3s in all four CD4+ subsets.

Expressed TCRB transcripts got sequenced, as all isolated RNA was reverse transcribed. Method: immunoSEQ multiplex PCR; TCRdb's copy keeps in-frame clones and lacks some. The table shows 150,000 to 200,000 clones, with approximately 13% occurring only once. The CDR3 extends over 14 amino acids. The trim removed 6 bases at V and 3 bases at J, leaving 7 bases unmatched. The table lists this clone with a few counts. What it binds is unknown. The source is a woman between 18 and 29 years old in good health. Sequencing was performed on central memory CD4+ T cells from blood. V gene TRBV23-1 combines with J gene TRBJ2-5; TRBD2 agrees at 7 bases. TRBV23-1 is marked as an open reading frame, function uncertain. CDR3 nucleotide sequence: TGCGCCAGCAGCCGGACTAGAAGGAAAGAGACCCAGTACTTC. Protein: CASSRTRRKETQYF.